These 28 T cell receptor beta chains were sequenced from one sample in a study of blood T cells in healthy people across ages. The authors ran a second PCR of 7 to 11 cycles using a sample-barcoded 5' primer and a J-beta primer mix. TCRdb passed the 5' RACE reads through MiXCR, listing each CDR3 protein once. The table shows around 1.1 million distinct CDR3 sequences, with 35% to 40% occurring only once. Source material: blood. All receptors derive from a man between 18 and 29 years old in good health.

This clonotype came up once. The junction shows a germline mismatch at one end, possibly a read error. J is TRBJ2-3 and V is TRBV5-1; no clear D gene. This CDR3 spans 16 amino acids. The germline V gene encodes CDR1 SGHRS and CDR2 YFSETQ. The CDR3 is CASSLGNQLQLDMQYF. In DNA form, the CDR3 reads TGCGCCAGCAGCTTGGGGAACCAGCTTCAATTAGATATGCAGTATTTT.

The chain employs TRBV9 and TRBJ2-3; D call uncertain. CDR1 and CDR2 from the germline V gene are SGDLS and YYNGEE. Trimming took off 8 bases at V and 6 bases at J, with 16 bases between the two ends. There are 13 residues in the CDR3. CDR3 residues: CASSSSQPDTQYF. The DNA of the CDR3 is TGTGCCAGTAGCTCTTCTCAGCCTGATACGCAGTATTTT.

This clonotype was seen a handful of times. This sequence joins TRBV20-1 and TRBJ1-1, with 9 bases matching TRBD1. J lost 5 bases, V lost 5 bases, and 15 bases had no gene match. This CDR3 is 16 amino acids long. Germline CDR1 DFQATT, CDR2 SNEGSKA (reference sequence). The CDR3 DNA reads TGCAGTGCTCCAGAACCCGGGACAGGGTCTCCTACTGAAGCTTTCTTT. Translated, it gives CSAPEPGTGSPTEAFF.

The chain recombines TRBV7-2 with TRBJ1-2, with D perhaps TRBD1 (5 bases). CDR3 size: 14 residues. Trimming took 1 base from V and 5 from J, leaving 11 bases between them. Germline V CDR1 and CDR2: SGHTA, FQGNSA. The chain's CDR3 is CASSLEGRRYGYTF. The CDR3 nucleotides are TGTGCCAGCAGCTTAGAGGGACGGAGATATGGCTACACCTTC.

The chain couples TRBV6-5 to TRBJ2-3; 8 positions match TRBD2. V was clipped by 6 bases and J by 4 bases; unmatched bases: 6. Germline V gene sequence: CDR1 MNHEY, CDR2 SVGAGI. The length of the CDR3 is 14 residues. The CDR3 DNA follows: TGTGCCAGCAGCCGCGGGGGGCCTGCAGATACGCAGTATTTT. This gives the protein CASSRGGPADTQYF.

The CDR3 DNA reads as TGTGCCAGCAGTTCCGTCGATCAGTGGGATCAGCCCCAGCATTTT. Translation gives CASSSVDQWDQPQHF. This chain connects TRBV7-2 to TRBJ1-5; no definite D call. Germline loops: CDR1 SGHTA, CDR2 FQGNSA. This CDR3 has 15 residues. V shed 6 bases and J shed 5 bases, with 17 bases lying between them.

The rearrangement uses TRBV5-6 and TRBJ1-2; D is undetermined. From germline, CDR1 is SGHDT and CDR2 YYEEEE. V lost 4 bases to trimming and J lost 3 bases, with 10 bases between them. The CDR3 has 13 residues. CDR3 coding DNA: TGTGCCAGCAGCCCTCAGAGATACTATGGCTACACCTTC. It is translated as CASSPQRYYGYTF.

The V gene is TRBV6-2 or TRBV6-3, the J gene TRBJ2-3, with 9 bases lining up with TRBD1. CDR3 size: 13 residues. CDR1 is MNHEY, CDR2 SVGEGT, per germline. Unmatched junction bases numbered 3, after V lost 4 bases and J lost 7 bases. The CDR3 is CASSSGTGNTQYF. CDR3 DNA sequence: TGTGCCAGCAGTTCGGGGACAGGGAATACGCAGTATTTT.

The gene calls are TRBV11-2 and TRBJ2-1; D is unresolved. The germline gives CDR1 SGHAT, CDR2 FQNNGV. The CDR3 consists of 14 residues. V was clipped by 0 bases and J by 5 bases, with 8 bases between them. The CDR3 spells CASSLDNNNNEQFF. CDR3 nucleotides: TGTGCCAGCAGCTTAGATAACAATAACAATGAGCAGTTCTTC.

The chain combines TRBV6-5 with TRBJ2-2; D gene uncertain. V was trimmed by 1 base and J by 7 bases, leaving 4 bases between them. Looked up from germline, CDR1 is MNHEY and CDR2 is SVGAGI. The CDR3 consists of 12 residues. CDR3 amino acids: CASSYFLGELFF. DNA of the CDR3: TGTGCCAGCAGTTACTTTCTCGGGGAGCTGTTTTTT.

The CDR3 DNA follows: TGTGCCACCAGCCCCATAACGTATAGCAATCAGCCCCAGCATTTT. Amino acid sequence: CATSPITYSNQPQHF. This chain connects TRBV10-3 to TRBJ1-5, with no clear D. V gave up 10 bases and J gave up 0 bases, with 16 bases separating them. There are 15 residues in the CDR3. Germline CDR1 and CDR2: ENHRY and SYGVKD.

The table lists this clonotype with many counts. The chain couples TRBV29-1 to TRBJ2-1; D possibly matches TRBD1 or TRBD2 (6 bases each). Germline V gene lookup returns CDR1 SQVTM and CDR2 ANQGSEA. V was pared by 5 bases and J by 5 bases, with 16 bases between. The length of the CDR3 is 14 residues. CDR3 bases: TGCAGCGTTACAATAGGGGGACTTCACAATGAGCAGTTCTTC. Amino acids: CSVTIGGLHNEQFF.

This clonotype showed up just once. The V and J genes are TRBV7-2 and TRBJ2-5; D not resolved. This CDR3 has 14 residues. The ends were cut back, 0 bases at V and 5 bases at J, with 10 bases in the middle. Per germline, CDR1 SGHTA and CDR2 FQGNSA. Here the CDR3 DNA reads TGTGCCAGCAGCTTAGCACGGGTCAGTGAGACCCAGTACTTC. Translation gives CASSLARVSETQYF.

The V and J genes are TRBV3-1 and TRBJ1-5, with D tentatively TRBD1 (6 bases). Germline V gene lookup returns CDR1 LGHDT and CDR2 YNNKEL (reference sequence). The CDR3 runs 13 residues. Trimming stripped 2 bases from V and 7 bases from J, with 9 bases between. CDR3 protein: CASSQYRDQPQHF. The DNA for the CDR3 is TGTGCCAGCAGCCAATACAGGGACCAGCCCCAGCATTTT.

This chain links TRBV4-2 with TRBJ1-5, with TRBD1 identical over 10 bases. After removal of 4 bases from V and 5 bases from J, the junction contained 5 bases not matched to a gene. The CDR3 sequence is 15 residues long. CDR1 LGHNA and CDR2 YNFKEQ come from the germline V gene. The CDR3 DNA follows: TGTGCCAGCAGCCTGAGACAGGGGGCGGATCAGCCCCAGCATTTT. It is translated as CASSLRQGADQPQHF.

To note about this clonotype: This may come from a read error, since a much larger clone is one base off. The chain links TRBV4-2 to TRBJ2-3; perhaps D is TRBD1 or TRBD2 (5 bases each). Germline values: CDR1 LGHNA, CDR2 YNFKEQ. The CDR3 loop spans 17 amino acids. The germline V and J ends were trimmed by 0 bases and 3 bases, with 16 bases remaining between them. The CDR3 nucleotides are TGTGCCAGCAGCCAAGATCTCGGGACGGATGATACAGATACGCAGTATTTT. Amino acids: CASSQDLGTDDTDTQYF.

This clonotype was seen ten or more times. V and J are TRBV12-3 or TRBV12-4 and TRBJ2-7; D is uncertain. With 6 bases removed from V and 4 bases from J, the gap between germline ends came to 13 bases. CDR3 size: 13 residues. The CDR3 is CASSQGLIYEQYF. In nucleotides, the CDR3 is TGTGCCAGCAGCCAAGGGCTGATATACGAGCAGTACTTC.

The chain has TRBV14 and TRBJ2-3, with unresolved D. V lost 0 bases, J lost 4 bases, and 8 bases lay in between. This CDR3 region has 14 residues. Germline CDR1 and CDR2: SGHDN and FVKESK. CDR3 region: CASSQDFNSDTQYF. For the CDR3, the DNA is TGTGCCAGCAGCCAAGATTTTAATTCAGATACGCAGTATTTT.

This clonotype was detected ten times or more. For the CDR3, the DNA is TGTGCCAGCAGCGATAAGCGGGGGGGAACAGATACGCAGTATTTT. Its protein is CASSDKRGGTDTQYF. The rearrangement uses TRBV7-2 and TRBJ2-3; 10 bases agree with TRBD2. The trim removed 5 bases at V and 3 bases at J, leaving 5 bases unmatched. The germline gives CDR1 SGHTA, CDR2 FQGNSA. CDR3 length: 15 residues.

The rearrangement uses TRBV5-1 and TRBJ1-2; 10 bases line up with TRBD1. Germline V gene data show CDR1 as SGHRS and CDR2 as YFSETQ. The trim removed 2 bases at V and 0 bases at J, leaving 4 bases unmatched. The CDR3 sequence is 16 residues long. The CDR3, as DNA: TGCGCCAGCAGCTTCGGGACAGGGGTGACTAACTATGGCTACACCTTC. Translated: CASSFGTGVTNYGYTF.

This clonotype was detected only a few times. Its ends do not fully match the called genes, so a read error is possible. The chain recombines TRBV11-2 with TRBJ2-5; possible D gene TRBD2, 6 bases. CDR1 is SGHAT, CDR2 FQNNGV, per germline. This CDR3 comprises 16 residues. CDR3 residues: CASSLVGTGSYNEQYF. Written as DNA, the CDR3 is TGCGCCAGCAGCTTGGTCGGGACTGGCTCTTACAATGAGCAGTACTTC.

The V gene is TRBV12-3 or TRBV12-4, the J gene TRBJ1-2; D is perhaps TRBD1 (5 bases). Trimming removed 8 bases at V and 7 bases at J, with 11 bases between. The CDR3 covers 11 residues. The DNA of the CDR3 is TGTGCCAGCTCCGGGGCCCCTGGCTACACCTTC. It specifies CASSGAPGYTF.

The rearrangement uses TRBV3-1 and TRBJ1-1; D may be TRBD1 (5 bases). Germline V CDR1 and CDR2: LGHDT, YNNKEL (reference sequence). This CDR3 spans 16 amino acids. The V gene lost 0 bases and the J gene lost 4 bases, with 15 bases spanning the gap. CDR3 sequence: CASSQDGGYWGTEAFF. The CDR3, as DNA: TGTGCCAGCAGCCAAGATGGGGGGTACTGGGGCACTGAAGCTTTCTTT.

In nucleotides, the CDR3 is TGTGCCAGCGCCGTGGGGGTCACCGGGGAGCTGTTTTTT. The encoded protein is CASAVGVTGELFF. The chain is built from TRBV2 and TRBJ2-2; perhaps D is TRBD1 or TRBD2 (5 bases each). Trimming stripped 8 bases from V and 4 bases from J, with 11 bases between. From germline, CDR1 is SNHLY and CDR2 FYNNEI. The CDR3 runs 13 residues.

This clonotype was recorded a few times. The V gene is TRBV4-3, the J gene TRBJ2-1; 8 positions match TRBD2. The ends lost 1 base at V and 3 bases at J; junction bases unmatched: 2. CDR1 is LGHNA and CDR2 is YSLEER in the germline V gene. This CDR3 region has 15 residues. CDR3 nucleotides: TGCGCCAGCAGCCAAGCGGGGGGGCTCTACAATGAGCAGTTCTTC. Protein sequence: CASSQAGGLYNEQFF.

This clonotype occurred a few times. This chain uses TRBV25-1 with TRBJ2-3; D might be TRBD1 (6 bases). The CDR3 spans 14 residues. Germline V gives CDR1 MGHDK, CDR2 SYGVNS. The germline V and J ends were trimmed by 0 bases and 6 bases, with 10 bases remaining between them. CDR3 DNA sequence: TGTGCCAGCAGTGAATATCACAGGGACGATACGCAGTATTTT. Translating it yields CASSEYHRDDTQYF.

The chain couples TRBV9 to TRBJ2-4, with 7 bases that match TRBD1. CDR3 size: 16 residues. Trimming at V came to 8 bases and at J to 2 bases, leaving 13 bases not matched to a gene. The V gene's germline CDR1 is SGDLS and CDR2 YYNGEE. CDR3 DNA: TGTGCCAGTTCCTCGACAGGGCAGGGGACCAAAAACATTCAGTACTTC. Residues: CASSSTGQGTKNIQYF. Variable domain in full (rest from reference TRBV9 and TRBJ2-4): DSGVTQTPKHLITATGQRVTLRCSPRSGDLSVYWYQQSLDQGLQFLIQYYNGEERAKGNILERFSAQQFPDLHSELNLSSLELGDSALYFCASSSTGQGTKNIQYFGAGTRLSVL.

V usage is TRBV20-1 and J usage is TRBJ1-2; 8 bases line up with TRBD1. CDR3 length: 12 residues. CDR1 DFQATT and CDR2 SNEGSKA come from the germline V gene (reference sequence). V shed 5 bases, J shed 6 bases, and the junction held 5 bases outside the gene matches. CDR3: CSAPLDRDGYTF. Written as DNA, the CDR3 is TGCAGTGCTCCCTTGGACAGGGATGGCTACACCTTC.